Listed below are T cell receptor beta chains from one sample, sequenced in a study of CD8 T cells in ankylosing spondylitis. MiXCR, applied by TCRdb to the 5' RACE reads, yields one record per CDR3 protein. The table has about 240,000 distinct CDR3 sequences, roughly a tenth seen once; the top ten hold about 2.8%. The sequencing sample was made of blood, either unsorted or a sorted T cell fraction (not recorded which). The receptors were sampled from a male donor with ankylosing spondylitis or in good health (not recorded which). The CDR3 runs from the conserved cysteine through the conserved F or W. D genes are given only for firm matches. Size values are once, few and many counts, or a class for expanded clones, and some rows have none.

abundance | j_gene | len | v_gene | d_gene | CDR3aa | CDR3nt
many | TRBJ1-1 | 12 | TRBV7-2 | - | CASSFSDTEAFF | TGTGCCAGCAGCTTTAGTGACACTGAAGCTTTCTTT
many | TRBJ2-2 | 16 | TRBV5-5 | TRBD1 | CASSFGDRANTGELFF | TGTGCCAGCAGCTTTGGCGACAGGGCGAACACCGGGGAGCTGTTTTTT
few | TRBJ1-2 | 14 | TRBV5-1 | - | CASSFQDPNYGYTF | TGCGCCAGCAGCTTCCAGGATCCCAACTATGGCTACACCTTC
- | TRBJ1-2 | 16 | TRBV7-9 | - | CASSRNTGPRLPGYTF | TGTGCCAGCAGCCGAAACACTGGGCCCCGGCTTCCCGGCTACACCTTC
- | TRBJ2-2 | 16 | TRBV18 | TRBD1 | CASSQQGFANTGELFF | TGTGCCAGCTCGCAACAGGGGTTCGCGAACACCGGGGAGCTGTTTTTT
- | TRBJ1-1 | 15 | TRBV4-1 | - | CASSQGSMGNTEAFF | TGCGCCAGCAGCCAAGGGTCTATGGGGAACACTGAAGCTTTCTTT
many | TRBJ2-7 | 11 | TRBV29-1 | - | CSATEGTRQYF | TGCAGCGCCACGGAGGGGACGAGGCAGTACTTC
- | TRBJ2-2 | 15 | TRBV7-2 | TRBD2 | CASSSLAGYTGELFF | TGTGCCAGCAGCTCACTAGCGGGATACACCGGGGAGCTGTTTTTT
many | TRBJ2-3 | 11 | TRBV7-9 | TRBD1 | CASSFGAGGYF | TGTGCCAGCAGCTTTGGGGCAGGGGGATATTTT
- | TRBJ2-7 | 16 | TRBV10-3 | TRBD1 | CAITNQGGTGETEQYF | TGTGCCATCACTAACCAAGGAGGGACAGGGGAGACCGAGCAGTACTTC
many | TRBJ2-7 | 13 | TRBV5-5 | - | CASSAREIYEQYF | TGTGCCAGCAGCGCCCGGGAGATCTACGAGCAGTACTTC
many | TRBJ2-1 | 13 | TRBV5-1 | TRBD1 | CASSLGDRGEQFF | TGCGCCAGCAGCTTGGGGGACAGGGGTGAGCAGTTCTTC
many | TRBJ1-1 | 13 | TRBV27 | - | CASSLDPVSEAFF | TGTGCCAGCAGTTTGGACCCGGTATCTGAAGCTTTCTTT
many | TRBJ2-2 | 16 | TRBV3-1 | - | CASSQVTTSRNGELFF | TGTGCCAGCAGCCAAGTAACGACTAGTAGGAACGGGGAGCTGTTTTTT
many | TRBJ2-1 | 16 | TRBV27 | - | CASSLSWTTNRNEQFF | TGTGCCAGCAGTTTATCTTGGACTACCAATCGGAATGAGCAGTTCTTC
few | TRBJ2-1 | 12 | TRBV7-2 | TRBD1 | CASSWRTGEGFF | TGTGCCAGCAGCTGGAGGACAGGGGAGGGGTTCTTC
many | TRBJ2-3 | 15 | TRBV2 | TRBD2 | CASRPLAAYTDTQYF | TGTGCCAGCAGGCCCCTAGCGGCCTACACAGATACGCAGTATTTT
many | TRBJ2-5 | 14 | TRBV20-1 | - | CSASLQLGQETQYF | TGCAGTGCTAGTTTGCAGTTGGGCCAAGAGACCCAGTACTTC
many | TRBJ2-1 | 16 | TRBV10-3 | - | CAISESTVRRDNEQFF | TGTGCCATCAGTGAGTCGACGGTTAGGAGGGACAATGAGCAGTTCTTC
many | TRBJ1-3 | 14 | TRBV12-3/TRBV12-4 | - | CASLRGVSGNTIYF | TGTGCCAGCCTTAGGGGTGTCTCTGGAAACACCATATATTTT
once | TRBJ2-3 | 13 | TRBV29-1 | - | CSGYPSDTDTQYF | TGCAGCGGTTACCCCTCCGACACAGATACGCAGTATTTT
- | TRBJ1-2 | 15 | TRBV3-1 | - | CASTKGMGVGYGYTF | TGTGCCAGCACCAAAGGAATGGGGGTTGGCTATGGCTACACCTTC
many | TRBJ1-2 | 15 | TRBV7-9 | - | CASGWSGGKVYGYTF | TGTGCCAGCGGATGGTCCGGAGGGAAAGTTTATGGCTACACCTTC